This TCR beta chain was observed in a study of glioma-infiltrating T cells. TCR alpha and beta CDR3 regions were amplified from RNA using iRepertoire nested multiplex PCR. For one-step reverse transcription and amplification, about 85-400 ng of tissue mRNA or PBMC total RNA was used. TCRdb reanalysed the multiplex PCR reads using MiXCR and keeps one entry per CDR3 protein. The repertoire has approximately 110,000 distinct CDR3 sequences, 25% of them found once; the top ten carry roughly 37%. J gave up 10 bases and V 5 bases, and 20 bases lay outside the gene matches. This CDR3 comprises 17 residues. Germline CDR1 MDHEN, CDR2 SYDVKM.

The chain carries TRBV28 and TRBJ2-3; 8 bases fit TRBD1. The sequenced sample consisted of glioma tissue, nonneoplastic brain tissue, or PBMCs (not recorded which). This receptor was identified in a human donor with low-grade glioma or glioblastoma, undergoing nonglioma brain surgery, or in good health (not recorded which). CDR3 nucleotides: TGTGCCAGCAGTGCACCGGCCGGGACAGGAGCCTGGGATCCGCAGTATTTT. Translating gives CASSAPAGTGAWDPQYF. The full variable domain, completed using reference TRBV28 and TRBJ2-3, is DVKVTQSSRYLVKRTGEKVFLECVQDMDHENMFWYRQDPGLGLRLIYFSYDVKMKEKGDIPEGYSVSREKKERFSLILESASTNQTSMYLCASSAPAGTGAWDPQYFGPGTRLTVL.